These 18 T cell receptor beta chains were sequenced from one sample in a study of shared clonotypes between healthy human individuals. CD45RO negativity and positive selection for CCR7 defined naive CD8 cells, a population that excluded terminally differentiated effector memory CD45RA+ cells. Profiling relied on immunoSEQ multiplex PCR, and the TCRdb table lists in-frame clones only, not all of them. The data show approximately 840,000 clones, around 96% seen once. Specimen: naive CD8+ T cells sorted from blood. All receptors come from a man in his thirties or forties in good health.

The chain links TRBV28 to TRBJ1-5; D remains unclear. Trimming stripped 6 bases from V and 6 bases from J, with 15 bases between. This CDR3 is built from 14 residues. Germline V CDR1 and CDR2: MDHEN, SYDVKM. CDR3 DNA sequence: TGTGCCAGCAGCCGGGTTGAGGTCGGTCAGCCCCAGCATTTT. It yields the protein CASSRVEVGQPQHF. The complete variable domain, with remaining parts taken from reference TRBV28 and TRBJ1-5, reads DVKVTQSSRYLVKRTGEKVFLECVQDMDHENMFWYRQDPGLGLRLIYFSYDVKMKEKGDIPEGYSVSREKKERFSLILESASTNQTSMYLCASSRVEVGQPQHFGDGTRLSIL.

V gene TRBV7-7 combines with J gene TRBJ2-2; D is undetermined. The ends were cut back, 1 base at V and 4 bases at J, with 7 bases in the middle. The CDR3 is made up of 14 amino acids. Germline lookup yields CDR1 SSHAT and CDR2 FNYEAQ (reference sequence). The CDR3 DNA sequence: TGTGCCAGCAGCTTAGGCGGCATCACCGGGGAGCTGTTTTTT. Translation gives CASSLGGITGELFF.

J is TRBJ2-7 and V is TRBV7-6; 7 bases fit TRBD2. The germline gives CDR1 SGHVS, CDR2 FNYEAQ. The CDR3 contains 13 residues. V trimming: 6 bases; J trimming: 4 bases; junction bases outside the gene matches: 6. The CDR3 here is CASSPMGGYEQYF. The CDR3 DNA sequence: TGTGCCAGCAGTCCCATGGGAGGGTACGAGCAGTACTTC.

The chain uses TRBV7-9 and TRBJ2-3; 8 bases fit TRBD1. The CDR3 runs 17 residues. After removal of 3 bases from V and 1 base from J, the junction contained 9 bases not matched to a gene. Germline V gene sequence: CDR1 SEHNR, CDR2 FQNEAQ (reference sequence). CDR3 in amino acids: CASSFLDETGGTDTQYF. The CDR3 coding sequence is TGTGCCAGCAGCTTTTTAGATGAGACAGGGGGCACAGATACGCAGTATTTT. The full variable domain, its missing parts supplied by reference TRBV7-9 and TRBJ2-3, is DTGVSQNPRHKITKRGQNVTFRCDPISEHNRLYWYRQTLGQGPEFLTYFQNEAQLEKSRLLSDRFSAERPKGSFSTLEIQRTEQGDSAMYLCASSFLDETGGTDTQYFGPGTRLTVL.

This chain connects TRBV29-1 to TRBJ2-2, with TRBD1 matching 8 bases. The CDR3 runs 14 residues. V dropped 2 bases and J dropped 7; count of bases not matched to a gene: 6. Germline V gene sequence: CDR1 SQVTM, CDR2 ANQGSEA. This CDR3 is CSVESAGGVGELFF. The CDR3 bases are TGCAGCGTTGAATCGGCAGGGGGCGTCGGGGAGCTGTTTTTT.

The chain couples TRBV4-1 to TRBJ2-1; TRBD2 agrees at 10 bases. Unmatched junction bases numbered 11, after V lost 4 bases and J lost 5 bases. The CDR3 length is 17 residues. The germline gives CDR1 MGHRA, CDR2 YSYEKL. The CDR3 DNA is TGCGCCAGCAGCCCGAGCGCAAGCGGGAGGGTCAACAATGAGCAGTTCTTC. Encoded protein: CASSPSASGRVNNEQFF.

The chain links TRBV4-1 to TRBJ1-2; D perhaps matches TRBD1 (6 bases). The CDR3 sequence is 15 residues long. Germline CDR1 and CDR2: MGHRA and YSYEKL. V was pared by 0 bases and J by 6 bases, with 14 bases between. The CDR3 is CASSQDPGHGNGYTF. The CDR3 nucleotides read TGCGCCAGCAGCCAAGACCCGGGACATGGGAATGGCTACACCTTC.

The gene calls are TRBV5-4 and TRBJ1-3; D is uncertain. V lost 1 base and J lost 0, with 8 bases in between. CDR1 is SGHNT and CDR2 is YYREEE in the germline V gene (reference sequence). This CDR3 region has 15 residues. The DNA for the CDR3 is TGTGCCAGCAGCTTGAGTCCGGGCTCTGGAAACACCATATATTTT. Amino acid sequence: CASSLSPGSGNTIYF.

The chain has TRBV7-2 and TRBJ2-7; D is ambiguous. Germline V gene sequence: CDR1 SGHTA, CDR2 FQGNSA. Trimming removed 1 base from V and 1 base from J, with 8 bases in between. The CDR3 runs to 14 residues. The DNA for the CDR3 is TGTGCCAGCAGCTTAGATGCTGGGTCCTACGAGCAGTACTTC. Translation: CASSLDAGSYEQYF.

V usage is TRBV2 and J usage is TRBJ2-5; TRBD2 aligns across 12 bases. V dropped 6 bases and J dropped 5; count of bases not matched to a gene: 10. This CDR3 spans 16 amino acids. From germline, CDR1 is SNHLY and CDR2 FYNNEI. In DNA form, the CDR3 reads TGTGCCAGCAGACTCCTAGCGGGAGGGCCGCCCGAGACCCAGTACTTC. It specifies CASRLLAGGPPETQYF.

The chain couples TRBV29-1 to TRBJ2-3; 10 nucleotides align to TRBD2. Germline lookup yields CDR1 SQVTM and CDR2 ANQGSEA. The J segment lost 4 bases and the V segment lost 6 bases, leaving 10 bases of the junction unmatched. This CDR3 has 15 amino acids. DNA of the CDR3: TGCAGCGTGGAGGGAGCTAGCGGGAGTGCAGATACGCAGTATTTT. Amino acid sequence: CSVEGASGSADTQYF.

The CDR3 loop is CASSDLRTEGSYEQYF. DNA for the CDR3: TGTGCCAGCAGTGATTTGAGGACAGAAGGCTCCTACGAGCAGTACTTC. This chain joins TRBV25-1 and TRBJ2-7; a weak D match, TRBD1 (6 bases). This CDR3 region has 16 residues. Per germline, CDR1 MGHDK and CDR2 SYGVNS. V was clipped by 3 bases and J by 0 bases, with 15 bases between them.

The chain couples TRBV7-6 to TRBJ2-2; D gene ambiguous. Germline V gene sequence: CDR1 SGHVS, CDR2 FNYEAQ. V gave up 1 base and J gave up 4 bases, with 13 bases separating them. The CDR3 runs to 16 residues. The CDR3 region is CASSLEVRLGTGELFF. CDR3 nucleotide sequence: TGTGCCAGCAGCTTAGAAGTCAGGTTAGGCACCGGGGAGCTGTTTTTT.

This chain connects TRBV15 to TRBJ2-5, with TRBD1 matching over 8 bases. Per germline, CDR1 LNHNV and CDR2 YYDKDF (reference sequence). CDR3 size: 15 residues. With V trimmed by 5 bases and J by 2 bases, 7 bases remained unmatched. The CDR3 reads CATSGDRLEQETQYF. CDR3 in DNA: TGTGCCACCAGCGGGGACAGGCTCGAACAAGAGACCCAGTACTTC.

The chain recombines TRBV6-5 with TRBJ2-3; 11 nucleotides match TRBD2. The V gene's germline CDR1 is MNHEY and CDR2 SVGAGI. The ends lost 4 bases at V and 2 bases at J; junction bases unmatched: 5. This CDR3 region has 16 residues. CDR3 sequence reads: CASSSRTSGYTDTQYF. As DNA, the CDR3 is TGTGCCAGCAGTTCCCGGACTAGCGGGTACACAGATACGCAGTATTTT.

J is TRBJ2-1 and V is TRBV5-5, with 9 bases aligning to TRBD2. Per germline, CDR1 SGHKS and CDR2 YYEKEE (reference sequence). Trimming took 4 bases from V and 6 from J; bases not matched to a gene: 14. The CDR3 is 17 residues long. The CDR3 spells CASSRGLAGLPPNEQFF. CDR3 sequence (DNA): TGTGCCAGCAGCCGGGGGCTAGCGGGACTACCCCCCAATGAGCAGTTCTTC.

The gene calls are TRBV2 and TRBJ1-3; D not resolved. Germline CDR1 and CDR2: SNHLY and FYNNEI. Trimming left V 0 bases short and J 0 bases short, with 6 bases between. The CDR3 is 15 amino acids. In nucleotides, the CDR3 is TGTGCCAGCAGTGAAGCGACACTCTCTGGAAACACCATATATTTT. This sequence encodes CASSEATLSGNTIYF. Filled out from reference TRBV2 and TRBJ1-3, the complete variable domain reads EPEVTQTPSHQVTQMGQEVILRCVPISNHLYFYWYRQILGQKVEFLVSFYNNEISEKSEIFDDQFSVERPDGSNFTLKIRSTKLEDSAMYFCASSEATLSGNTIYFGEGSWLTVV.

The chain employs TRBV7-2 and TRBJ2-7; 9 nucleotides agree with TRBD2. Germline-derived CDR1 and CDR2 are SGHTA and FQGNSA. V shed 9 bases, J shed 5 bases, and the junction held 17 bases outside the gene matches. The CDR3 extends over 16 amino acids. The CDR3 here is CASSPKVGSGRNEQYF. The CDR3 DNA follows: TGTGCCAGTAGCCCCAAAGTCGGTAGCGGGAGAAACGAGCAGTACTTC. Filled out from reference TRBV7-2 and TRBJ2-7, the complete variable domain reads GAGVSQSPSNKVTEKGKDVELRCDPISGHTALYWYRQSLGQGLEFLIYFQGNSAPDKSGLPSDRFSAERTGGSVSTLTIQRTQQEDSAVYLCASSPKVGSGRNEQYFGPGTRLTVT.